The rows below give T cell receptor beta chains drawn from one sample of a study of CXCR3-negative and CXCR3-positive naive CD8 T cells. TCRdb reprocessed the 5' RACE reads, keeping one entry per CDR3 protein, no DNA. There are about 150,000 distinct CDR3 sequences in the sample, with approximately 0.51% held by the top ten. Sequencing used naive CXCR3+ CD8+ T cells from blood. The source of these receptors is a human donor in good health. Some clones in this sample may be carry-over from other donors' samples. CDR3s include the opening cysteine and the closing phenylalanine or tryptophan.

>TRBV5-1|TRBJ1-5
CASSSSGQSNQPQHF
>TRBV7-2|TRBJ2-7
CASSLGVGLYEQYF
>TRBV4-3|TRBJ2-3
CASSQDSTGKVTDTQYF
>TRBV19|TRBJ1-1
CASSIVVGSVANTEAFF
>TRBV6-6|TRBJ2-2
CASGPGQNTGELFF
>TRBV29-1|TRBJ1-1
CSVIQGAEAFF
>TRBV28|TRBJ2-4
CASSLIGGRAKNIQYF
>TRBV5-4|TRBJ2-2
CASSLLTGELFF
>TRBV7-9|TRBJ2-5
CATRLAGSQYF
>TRBV4-3|TRBJ1-1
CASSQDGRGTEAFF
>TRBV7-9|TRBJ2-1
CASRSLAWGGLNEQFF
>TRBV7-6|TRBJ2-6
CASSQSVGTSGANVLTF
>TRBV9|TRBJ2-7
CASSAGQGVYEQYF
>TRBV7-6|TRBJ2-1
CASSRGKGGSYNEQFF
>TRBV10-2|TRBJ1-1
CASLDRGNTEAFF
>TRBV4-1|TRBJ1-1
CASSPLLVMNTEAFF
>TRBV20-1|TRBJ2-5
CSARRGETQYF
>TRBV7-8|TRBJ2-1
CASSLVAGDYNEQFF
>TRBV7-9|TRBJ2-1
CASSLGGGEQFF
>TRBV7-9|TRBJ2-7
CASSSSFSALVYEQYF
>TRBV5-1|TRBJ2-7
CASSWARGQGPYEQYF
>TRBV5-6|TRBJ2-7
CASSYSPGSEQYF
>TRBV29-1|TRBJ1-3
CSVEATGLAGNTIYF
>TRBV4-3|TRBJ2-1
CASSQPGVNEQFF
>TRBV28|TRBJ2-1
CASSLLLAGVREFF
>TRBV25-1|TRBJ2-2
CASNEFQNAGRNTGELFF
>TRBV29-1|TRBJ2-2
CSAWGPNTGELFF
>TRBV7-2|TRBJ1-1
CASSLFTGLNTEAFF